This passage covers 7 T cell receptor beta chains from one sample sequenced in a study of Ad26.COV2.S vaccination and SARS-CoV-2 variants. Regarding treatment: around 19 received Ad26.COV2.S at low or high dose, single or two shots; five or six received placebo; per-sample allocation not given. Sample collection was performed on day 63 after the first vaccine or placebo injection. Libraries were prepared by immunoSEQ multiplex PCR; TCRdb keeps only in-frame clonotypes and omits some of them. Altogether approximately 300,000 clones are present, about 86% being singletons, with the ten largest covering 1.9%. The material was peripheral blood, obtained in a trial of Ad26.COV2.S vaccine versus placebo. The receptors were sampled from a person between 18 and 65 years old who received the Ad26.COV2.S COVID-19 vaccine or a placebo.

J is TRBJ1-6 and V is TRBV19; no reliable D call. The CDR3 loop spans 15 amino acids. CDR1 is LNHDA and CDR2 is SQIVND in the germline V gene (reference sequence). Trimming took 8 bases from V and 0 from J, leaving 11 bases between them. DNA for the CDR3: TGTGCCAGTCGGGTGGATCGCTCCTATAATTCACCCCTCCACTTT. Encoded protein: CASRVDRSYNSPLHF. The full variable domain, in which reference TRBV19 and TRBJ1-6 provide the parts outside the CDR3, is DGGITQSPKYLFRKEGQNVTLSCEQNLNHDAMYWYRQDPGQGLRLIYYSQIVNDFQKGDIAEGYSVSREKKESFPLTVTSAQKNPTAFYLCASRVDRSYNSPLHFGNGTRLTVT.

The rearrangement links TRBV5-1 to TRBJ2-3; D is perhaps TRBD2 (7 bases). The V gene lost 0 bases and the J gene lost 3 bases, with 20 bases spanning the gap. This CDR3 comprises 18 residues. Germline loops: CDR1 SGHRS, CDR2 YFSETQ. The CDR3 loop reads CASSLDPGGYPQTDTQYF. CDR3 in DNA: TGCGCCAGCAGCTTGGACCCGGGGGGCTACCCTCAAACAGATACGCAGTATTTT.

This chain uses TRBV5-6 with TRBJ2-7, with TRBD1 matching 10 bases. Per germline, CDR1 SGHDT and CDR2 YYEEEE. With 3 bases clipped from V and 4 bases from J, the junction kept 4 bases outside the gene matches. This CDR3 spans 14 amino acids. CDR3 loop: CASSWDRGKYEQYF. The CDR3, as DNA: TGTGCCAGCAGCTGGGACAGGGGAAAGTACGAGCAGTACTTC.

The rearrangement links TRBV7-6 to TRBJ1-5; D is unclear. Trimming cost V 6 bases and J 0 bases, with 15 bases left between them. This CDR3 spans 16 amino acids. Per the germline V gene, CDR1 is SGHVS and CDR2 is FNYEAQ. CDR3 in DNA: TGTGCCAGCAGGTCCGAACAGCTCTATAGCAATCAGCCCCAGCATTTT. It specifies CASRSEQLYSNQPQHF. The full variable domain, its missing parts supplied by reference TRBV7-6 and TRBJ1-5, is GAGVSQSPRYKVTKRGQDVALRCDPISGHVSLYWYRQALGQGPEFLTYFNYEAQQDKSGLPNDRFSAERPEGSISTLTIQRTEQRDSAMYRCASRSEQLYSNQPQHFGDGTRLSIL.

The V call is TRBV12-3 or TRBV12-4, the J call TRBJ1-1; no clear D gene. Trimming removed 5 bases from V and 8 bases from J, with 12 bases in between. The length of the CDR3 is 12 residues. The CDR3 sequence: CASSLPGIEAFF. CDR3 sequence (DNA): TGTGCCAGCAGTCTCCCAGGTATAGAAGCTTTCTTT.

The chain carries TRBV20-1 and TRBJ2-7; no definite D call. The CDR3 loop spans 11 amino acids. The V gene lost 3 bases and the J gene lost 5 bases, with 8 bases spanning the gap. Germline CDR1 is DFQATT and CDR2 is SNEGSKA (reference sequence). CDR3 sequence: CSASPDHEQYF. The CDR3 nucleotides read TGCAGTGCTAGTCCGGACCACGAGCAGTACTTC.

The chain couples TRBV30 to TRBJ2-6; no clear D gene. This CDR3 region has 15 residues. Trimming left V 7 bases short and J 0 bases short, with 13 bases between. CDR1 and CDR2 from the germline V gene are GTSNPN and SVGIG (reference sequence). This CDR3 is CASPRTDSGANVLTF. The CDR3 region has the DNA TGTGCCTCGCCTCGGACGGACTCTGGGGCCAACGTCCTGACTTTC.